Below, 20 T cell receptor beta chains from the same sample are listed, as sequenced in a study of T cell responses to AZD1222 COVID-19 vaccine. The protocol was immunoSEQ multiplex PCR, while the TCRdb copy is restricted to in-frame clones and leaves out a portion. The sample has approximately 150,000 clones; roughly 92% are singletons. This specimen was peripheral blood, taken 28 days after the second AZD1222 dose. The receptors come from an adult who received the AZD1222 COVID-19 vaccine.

CDR3 sequence: CASSPRADANQPQHF. CDR3 DNA: TGTGCCAGCTCACCAAGGGCAGACGCCAATCAGCCCCAGCATTTT. This chain connects TRBV18 to TRBJ1-5, with D unresolved. The CDR3 sequence is 15 residues long. Germline-derived CDR1 and CDR2 are KGHSH and LQKENI. V was trimmed by 2 bases and J by 3 bases, leaving 11 bases between them.

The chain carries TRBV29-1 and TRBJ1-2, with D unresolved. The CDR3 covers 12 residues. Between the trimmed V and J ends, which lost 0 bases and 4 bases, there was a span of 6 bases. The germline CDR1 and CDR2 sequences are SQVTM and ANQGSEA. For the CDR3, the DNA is TGCAGCGTTGAAGACATCTTCTATGGCTACACCTTC. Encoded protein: CSVEDIFYGYTF. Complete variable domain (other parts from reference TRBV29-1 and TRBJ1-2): SAVISQKPSRDICQRGTSLTIQCQVDSQVTMMFWYRQQPGQSLTLIATANQGSEATYESGFVIDKFPISRPNLTFSTLTVSNMSPEDSSIYLCSVEDIFYGYTFGSGTRLTVV.

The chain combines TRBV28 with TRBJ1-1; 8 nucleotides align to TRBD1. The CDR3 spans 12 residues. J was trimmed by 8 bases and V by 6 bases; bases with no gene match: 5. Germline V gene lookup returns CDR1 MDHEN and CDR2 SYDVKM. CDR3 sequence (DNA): TGTGCCAGCAGGCACAACAGGGGGGAAGCTTTCTTT. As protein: CASRHNRGEAFF.

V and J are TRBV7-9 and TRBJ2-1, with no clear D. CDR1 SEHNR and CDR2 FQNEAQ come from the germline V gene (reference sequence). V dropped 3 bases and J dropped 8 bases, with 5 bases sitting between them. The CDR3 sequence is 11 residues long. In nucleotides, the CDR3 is TGTGCCAGCAGCTTTAAAGATGAGCAGTTCTTC. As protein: CASSFKDEQFF.

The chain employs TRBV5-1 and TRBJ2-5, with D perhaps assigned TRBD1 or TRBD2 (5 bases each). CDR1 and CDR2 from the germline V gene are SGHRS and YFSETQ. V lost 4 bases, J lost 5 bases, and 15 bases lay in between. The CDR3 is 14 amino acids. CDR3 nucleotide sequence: TGCGCCAGCAGCCCCGGGACGCTGGGGGAGACCCAGTACTTC. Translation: CASSPGTLGETQYF.

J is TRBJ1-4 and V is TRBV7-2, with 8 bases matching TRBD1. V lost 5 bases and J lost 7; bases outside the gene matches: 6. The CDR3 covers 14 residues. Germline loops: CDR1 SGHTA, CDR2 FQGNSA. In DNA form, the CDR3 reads TGTGCCAGCAGCCCAGGGGGCAGAGTTGAAAAACTGTTTTTT. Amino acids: CASSPGGRVEKLFF.

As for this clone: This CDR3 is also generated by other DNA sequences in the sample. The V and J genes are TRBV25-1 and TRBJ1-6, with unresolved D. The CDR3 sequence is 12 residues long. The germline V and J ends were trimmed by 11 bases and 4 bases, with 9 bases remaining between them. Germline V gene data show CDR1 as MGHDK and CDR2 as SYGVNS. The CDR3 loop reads CASGAYNSPLHF. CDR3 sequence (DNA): TGTGCCTCGGGAGCTTATAATTCACCCCTCCACTTT.

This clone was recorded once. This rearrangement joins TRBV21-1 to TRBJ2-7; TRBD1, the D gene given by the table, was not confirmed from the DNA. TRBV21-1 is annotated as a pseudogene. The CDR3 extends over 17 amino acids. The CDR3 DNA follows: TGTGCCAGCAGCAAGGGGCTGATTGGTTGTTTTTTCTACGAGCAGTACTTC. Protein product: CASSKGLIGCFFYEQYF.

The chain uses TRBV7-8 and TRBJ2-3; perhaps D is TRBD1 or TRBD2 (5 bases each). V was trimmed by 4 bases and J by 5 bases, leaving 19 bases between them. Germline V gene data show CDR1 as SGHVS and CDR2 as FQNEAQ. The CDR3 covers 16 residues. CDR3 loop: CASSSPQRDGKDTQYF. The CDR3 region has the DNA TGTGCCAGCAGCTCCCCCCAACGGGACGGAAAAGATACGCAGTATTTT.

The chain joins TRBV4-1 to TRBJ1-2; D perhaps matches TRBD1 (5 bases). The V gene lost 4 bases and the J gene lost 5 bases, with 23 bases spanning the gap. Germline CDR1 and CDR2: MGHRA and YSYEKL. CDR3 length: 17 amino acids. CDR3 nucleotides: TGCGCCAGCAGCCCCCTCGGAAAAACTGACAGTACTTATGGCTACACCTTC. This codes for CASSPLGKTDSTYGYTF.

As DNA, the CDR3 is TGTGCCACCAGTCCACCGACAGGGGAAGAGACCCAGTACTTC. It specifies CATSPPTGEETQYF. The chain recombines TRBV24-1 with TRBJ2-5; 8 bases agree with TRBD1. The CDR3 totals 14 residues. CDR1 and CDR2 from the germline V gene are KGHDR and SFDVKD. Trimming took 6 bases from V and 3 from J; bases not matched to a gene: 5.

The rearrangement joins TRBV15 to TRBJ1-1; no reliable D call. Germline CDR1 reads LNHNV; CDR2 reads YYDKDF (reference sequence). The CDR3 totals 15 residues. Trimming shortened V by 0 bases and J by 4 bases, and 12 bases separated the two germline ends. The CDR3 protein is CATSRDPRSGTEAFF. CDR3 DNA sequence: TGTGCCACCAGCAGAGATCCACGATCGGGCACTGAAGCTTTCTTT.

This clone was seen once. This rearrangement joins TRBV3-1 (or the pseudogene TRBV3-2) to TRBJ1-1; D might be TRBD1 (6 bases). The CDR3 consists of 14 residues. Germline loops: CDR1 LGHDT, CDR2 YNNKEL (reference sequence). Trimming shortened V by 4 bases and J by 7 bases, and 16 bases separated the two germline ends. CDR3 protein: CASSLKTGILEAFF. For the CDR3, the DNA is TGTGCCAGCAGCCTTAAGACAGGCATCCTTGAAGCTTTCTTT.

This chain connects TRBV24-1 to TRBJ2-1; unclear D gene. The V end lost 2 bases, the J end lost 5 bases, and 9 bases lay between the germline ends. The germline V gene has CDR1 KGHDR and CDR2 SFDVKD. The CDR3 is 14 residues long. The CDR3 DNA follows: TGTGCCACCAGTGATTCGCCCCACGACAATGAGCAGTTCTTC. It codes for CATSDSPHDNEQFF.

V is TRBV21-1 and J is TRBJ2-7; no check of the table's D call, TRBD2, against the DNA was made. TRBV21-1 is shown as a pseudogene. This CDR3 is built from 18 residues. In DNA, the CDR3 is TGTGCCAGCAGCAAAGGGACTAGCGGGGGGGAAGTATGGGACGAGCAGTACTTC. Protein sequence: CASSKGTSGGEVWDEQYF.

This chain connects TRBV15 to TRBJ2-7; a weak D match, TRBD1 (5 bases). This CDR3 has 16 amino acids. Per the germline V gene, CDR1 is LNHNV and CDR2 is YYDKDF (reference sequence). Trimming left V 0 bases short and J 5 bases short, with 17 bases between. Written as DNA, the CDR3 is TGTGCCACCAGCAGAGAGCCAACAGGTCGGGCCGACGAGCAGTACTTC. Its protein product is CATSREPTGRADEQYF.

The CDR3 DNA reads TGCGCCAGCAGCTTGGCCCCGGGGGGCTACGAGCAGTACTTC. Its protein is CASSLAPGGYEQYF. The chain links TRBV5-1 to TRBJ2-7; TRBD2 aligns across 7 bases. J gave up 3 bases and V 0 bases, and 3 bases lay outside the gene matches. The CDR3 is 14 residues long. Germline CDR1 SGHRS, CDR2 YFSETQ.

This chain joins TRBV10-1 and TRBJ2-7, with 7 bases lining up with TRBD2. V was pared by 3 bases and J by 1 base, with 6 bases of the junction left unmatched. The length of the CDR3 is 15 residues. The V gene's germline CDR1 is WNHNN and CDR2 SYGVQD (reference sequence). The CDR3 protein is CASSDVAAGSYEQYF. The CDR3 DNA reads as TGCGCCAGCAGTGATGTGGCAGCGGGGTCCTACGAGCAGTACTTC.

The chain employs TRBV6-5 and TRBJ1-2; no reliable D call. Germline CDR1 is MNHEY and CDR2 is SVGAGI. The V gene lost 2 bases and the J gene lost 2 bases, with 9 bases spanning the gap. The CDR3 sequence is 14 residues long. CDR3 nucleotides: TGTGCCAGCAGTTACAGCGGGTCGAACTATGGCTACACCTTC. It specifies CASSYSGSNYGYTF.

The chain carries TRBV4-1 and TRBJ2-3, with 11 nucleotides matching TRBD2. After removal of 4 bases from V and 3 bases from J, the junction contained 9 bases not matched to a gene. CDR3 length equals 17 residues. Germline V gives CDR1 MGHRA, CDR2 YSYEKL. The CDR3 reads CASSRSGRASATDTQYF. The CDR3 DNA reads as TGCGCCAGCAGCCGTAGCGGGAGGGCGTCGGCGACAGATACGCAGTATTTT.